This T cell receptor beta chain was sequenced during a study of PD-L1 blockade in urothelial cancer. Study information: Prior exposure to chemotherapy in patients amounted to 0 to 3 regimens received.

This clone was picked up many times. The germline V and J ends were trimmed by 2 bases and 5 bases, with 12 bases remaining between them. This CDR3 region has 15 residues. Germline CDR1 MDHEN, CDR2 SYDVKM. Synthetically made TCR analog templates were put into each PCR as spikes. TCRdb keeps only in-frame clones here, not all; method: immunoSEQ multiplex PCR. Among under 130,000 clones listed, around 85% were seen once. This specimen was PBMCs, taken around atezolizumab (anti-PD-L1) treatment. The clonotype originates from a middle-aged man with urothelial cancer. The chain couples TRBV28 to TRBJ2-2; D is uncertain. The CDR3 here is CASSLPERRTGELFF. The CDR3 nucleotides are TGTGCCAGCAGTTTACCAGAGCGTCGAACCGGGGAGCTGTTTTTT.